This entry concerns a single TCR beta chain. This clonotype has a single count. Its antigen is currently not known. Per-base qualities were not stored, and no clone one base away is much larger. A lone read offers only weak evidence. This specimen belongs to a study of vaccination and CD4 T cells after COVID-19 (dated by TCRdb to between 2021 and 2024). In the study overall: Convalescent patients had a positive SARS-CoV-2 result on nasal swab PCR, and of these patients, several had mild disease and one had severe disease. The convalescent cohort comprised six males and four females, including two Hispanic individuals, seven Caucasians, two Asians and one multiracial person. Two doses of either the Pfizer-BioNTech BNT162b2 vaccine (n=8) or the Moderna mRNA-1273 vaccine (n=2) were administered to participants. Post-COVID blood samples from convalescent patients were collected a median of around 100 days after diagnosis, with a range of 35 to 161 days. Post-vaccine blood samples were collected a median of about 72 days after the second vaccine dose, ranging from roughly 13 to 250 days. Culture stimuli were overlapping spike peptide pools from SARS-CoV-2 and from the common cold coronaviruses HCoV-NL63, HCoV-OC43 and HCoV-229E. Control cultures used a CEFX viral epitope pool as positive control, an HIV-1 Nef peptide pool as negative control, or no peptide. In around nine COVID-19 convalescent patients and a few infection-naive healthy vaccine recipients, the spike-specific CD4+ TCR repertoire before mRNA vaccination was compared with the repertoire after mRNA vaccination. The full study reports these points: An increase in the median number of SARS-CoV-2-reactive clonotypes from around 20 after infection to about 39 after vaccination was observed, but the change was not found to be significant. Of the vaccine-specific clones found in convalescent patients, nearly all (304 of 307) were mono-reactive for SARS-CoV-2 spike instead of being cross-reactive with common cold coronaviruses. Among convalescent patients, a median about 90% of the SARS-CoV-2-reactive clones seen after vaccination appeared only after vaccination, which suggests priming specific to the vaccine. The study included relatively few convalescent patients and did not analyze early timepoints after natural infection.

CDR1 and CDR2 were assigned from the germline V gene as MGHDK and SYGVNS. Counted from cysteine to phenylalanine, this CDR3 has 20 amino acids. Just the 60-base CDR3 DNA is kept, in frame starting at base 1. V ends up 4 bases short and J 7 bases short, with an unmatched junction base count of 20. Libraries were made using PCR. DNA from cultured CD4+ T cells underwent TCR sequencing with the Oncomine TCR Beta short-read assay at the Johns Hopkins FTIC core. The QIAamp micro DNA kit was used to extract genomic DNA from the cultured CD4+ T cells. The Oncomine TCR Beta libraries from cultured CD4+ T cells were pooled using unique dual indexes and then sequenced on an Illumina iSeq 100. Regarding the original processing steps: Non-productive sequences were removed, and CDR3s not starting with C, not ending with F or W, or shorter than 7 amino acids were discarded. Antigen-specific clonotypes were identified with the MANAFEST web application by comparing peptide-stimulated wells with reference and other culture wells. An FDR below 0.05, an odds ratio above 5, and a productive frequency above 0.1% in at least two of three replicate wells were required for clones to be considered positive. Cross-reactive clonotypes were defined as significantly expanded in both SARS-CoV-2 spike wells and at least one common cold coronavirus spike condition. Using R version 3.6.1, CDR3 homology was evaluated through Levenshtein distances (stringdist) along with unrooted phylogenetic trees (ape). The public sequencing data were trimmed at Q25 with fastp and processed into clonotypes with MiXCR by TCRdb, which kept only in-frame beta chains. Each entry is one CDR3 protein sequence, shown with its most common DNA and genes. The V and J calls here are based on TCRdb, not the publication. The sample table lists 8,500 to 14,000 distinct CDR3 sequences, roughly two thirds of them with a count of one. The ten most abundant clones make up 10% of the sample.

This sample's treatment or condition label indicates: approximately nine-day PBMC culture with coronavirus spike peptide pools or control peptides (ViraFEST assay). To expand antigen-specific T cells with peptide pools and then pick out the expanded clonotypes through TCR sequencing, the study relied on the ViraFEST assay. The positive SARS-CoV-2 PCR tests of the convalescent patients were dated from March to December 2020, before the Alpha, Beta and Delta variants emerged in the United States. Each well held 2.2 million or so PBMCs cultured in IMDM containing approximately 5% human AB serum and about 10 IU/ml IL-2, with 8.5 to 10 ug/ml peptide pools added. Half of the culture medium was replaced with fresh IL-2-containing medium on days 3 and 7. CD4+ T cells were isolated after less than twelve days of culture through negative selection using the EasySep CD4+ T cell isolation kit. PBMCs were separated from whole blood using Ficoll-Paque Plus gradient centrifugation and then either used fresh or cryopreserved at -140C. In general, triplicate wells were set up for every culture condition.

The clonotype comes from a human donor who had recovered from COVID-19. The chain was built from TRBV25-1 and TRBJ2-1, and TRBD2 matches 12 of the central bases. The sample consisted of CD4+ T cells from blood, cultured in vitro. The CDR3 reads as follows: CASSGNSRGASSGRANEQFF. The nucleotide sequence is TGTGCCAGCAGTGGCAATTCAAGAGGAGCATCTAGCGGGAGGGCTAATGAGCAGTTCTTC.